This T cell receptor beta chain was recovered during a study of tumor-infiltrating lymphocytes in oesophageal squamous cell carcinoma. In TCRdb, the PCR reads were re-called with MiXCR into one record per CDR3 protein. The sample lists 9,500 to 15,000 distinct CDR3 sequences, just under 55% occurring once. CDR3 length equals 16 residues. Per the germline V gene, CDR1 is SGHVS and CDR2 is FNYEAQ. Sequencing input: esophageal tumor tissue. The source of this sequence is a female donor with esophageal squamous cell carcinoma. V usage is TRBV7-6 and J usage is TRBJ2-7; possible D gene TRBD2, 5 bases. The J call is in doubt because the DNA end fits TRBJ2-1 better. This chain's CDR3 is CASSPFVAGRSYEQFF. CDR3 nucleotides: TGTGCCAGCAGCCCTTTCGTGGCGGGCCGCTCCTACGAGCAGTTCTTC.